This passage covers 19 T cell receptor beta chains from one sample sequenced in a study of beta chain features in type 1 diabetes. Their antigen targets remain unknown. Study results and caveats: TCRB CDR3 length was moderately but significantly reduced in all four CD4+ subsets of Type 1 diabetes patients.

Of the isolated RNA, all was reverse transcribed, and so the sequenced material was expressed TCRB transcripts. The table came from immunoSEQ multiplex PCR; TCRdb's copy has only in-frame clones and leaves some out. The sample has about 650,000 clones; 9.5% to 15% are singletons. Sequenced material: naive CD4+ T cells from blood. The receptors come from a man younger than 40 with type 1 diabetes.

A few counts support this clone. The chain recombines TRBV2 with TRBJ2-7, with D maybe TRBD2 (6 bases). Trimming left V 2 bases short and J 8 bases short, with 19 bases between. CDR3 length: 15 amino acids. Germline-derived CDR1 and CDR2 are SNHLY and FYNNEI. This CDR3 is CASSERTTRKIQQYF. The CDR3 region has the DNA TGTGCCAGCAGTGAAAGAACGACTAGGAAAATTCAGCAGTACTTC.

In its sample, this clone was seen a few times. Other DNA sequences in the same sample also yield this CDR3. The chain joins TRBV20-1 to TRBJ2-1; no reliable D call. The CDR3 spans 10 residues. Germline lookup yields CDR1 DFQATT and CDR2 SNEGSKA (reference sequence). V was shortened by 5 bases and J by 4 bases, with 3 bases between the two germline ends. The CDR3 nucleotides read TGCAGTGCTGGATACAATGAGCAGTTCTTC. Amino acids: CSAGYNEQFF.

J is TRBJ1-5 and V is TRBV10-3; D is unclear. This CDR3 is built from 13 residues. The germline V and J ends were trimmed by 4 bases and 2 bases, with 6 bases remaining between them. Germline V gives CDR1 ENHRY, CDR2 SYGVKD. CDR3 DNA: TGTGCCATCAGTGGGGAGGGCAATCAGCCCCAGCATTTT. Amino acids: CAISGEGNQPQHF.

This rearrangement joins TRBV11-2 to TRBJ2-5; possible D gene TRBD1, 7 bases. This CDR3 is 16 amino acids long. From germline, CDR1 is SGHAT and CDR2 FQNNGV. V was pared by 4 bases and J by 2 bases, with 17 bases between. The CDR3 spells CASSSIWGDRQETQYF. In DNA, the CDR3 is TGTGCCAGCAGCTCTATTTGGGGGGACAGACAAGAGACCCAGTACTTC.

The rearrangement links TRBV6-5 to TRBJ1-6; maybe TRBD1 (5 bases). This CDR3 is 15 amino acids long. Per germline, CDR1 MNHEY and CDR2 SVGAGI. Between the trimmed V and J ends, which lost 2 bases and 7 bases, there was a span of 12 bases. This chain's CDR3 is CASSYERGWNSPLHF. The DNA of the CDR3 is TGTGCCAGCAGTTACGAGCGGGGGTGGAATTCACCCCTCCACTTT.

This clone showed up just a few times. The rearrangement uses TRBV5-6 and TRBJ2-1, with 8 bases matching TRBD1. Trimming took 3 bases from V and 4 from J; bases not matched to a gene: 6. The germline V gene encodes CDR1 SGHDT and CDR2 YYEEEE. The CDR3 has 15 amino acids. DNA of the CDR3: TGTGCCAGCAGCTGGAGGACAGGGAATTACAATGAGCAGTTCTTC. As protein: CASSWRTGNYNEQFF.

The CDR3 sequence is CASSVAGNGPTGYTF. CDR3 DNA sequence: TGTGCCAGCAGCGTAGCAGGGAATGGGCCCACTGGCTACACCTTC. The J gene is TRBJ1-2, the V gene TRBV9; D may be TRBD1 (5 bases). The CDR3 contains 15 residues. Germline V gene sequence: CDR1 SGDLS, CDR2 YYNGEE. The ends were cut back, 0 bases at V and 7 bases at J, with 16 bases in the middle.

The chain combines TRBV6-5 with TRBJ2-1, with TRBD2 matching 9 bases. V was pared by 2 bases and J by 8 bases, with 4 bases of the junction left unmatched. Germline CDR1 and CDR2: MNHEY and SVGAGI. The CDR3 is 14 residues long. CDR3 sequence reads: CASSYRGLADEQFF. DNA of the CDR3: TGTGCCAGCAGTTACAGGGGACTAGCCGATGAGCAGTTCTTC.

V gene TRBV7-2 combines with J gene TRBJ2-7; 7 nucleotides agree with TRBD1. CDR1 and CDR2 (germline): SGHTA, FQGNSA. V lost 0 bases, J lost 0 bases, and 2 bases stayed unmatched. The length of the CDR3 is 15 residues. The CDR3 nucleotides are TGTGCCAGCAGCTTAGCCTGGGACAGCTCCTACGAGCAGTACTTC. The encoded protein is CASSLAWDSSYEQYF. The entire variable domain, with the rest obtained from reference TRBV7-2 and TRBJ2-7, is as follows: GAGVSQSPSNKVTEKGKDVELRCDPISGHTALYWYRQSLGQGLEFLIYFQGNSAPDKSGLPSDRFSAERTGGSVSTLTIQRTQQEDSAVYLCASSLAWDSSYEQYFGPGTRLTVT.

This clone appeared a few times. The chain joins TRBV1 to TRBJ2-3. TRBV1 is assigned pseudogene status. CDR3 length equals 16 residues. This chain's CDR3 is CTSSHPASGDSDTQYF. The CDR3 bases are TGCACCAGCAGCCATCCCGCTTCTGGGGATTCGGATACGCAGTATTTT.

This clone was recorded a few times. The chain joins TRBV27 to TRBJ2-5; D not resolved. This CDR3 has 14 amino acids. Germline V gene lookup returns CDR1 MNHEY and CDR2 SMNVEV (reference sequence). V was shortened by 3 bases and J by 1 base, with 9 bases between the two germline ends. The CDR3 DNA reads as TGTGCCAGCAGTTTTGGTGCAGGCCAAGAGACCCAGTACTTC. Its protein is CASSFGAGQETQYF.

The rearrangement uses TRBV10-3 and TRBJ2-3; D is possibly TRBD1 (5 bases). CDR1 and CDR2 (germline): ENHRY, SYGVKD. The CDR3 length is 16 residues. V gave up 0 bases and J gave up 0 bases, with 10 bases separating them. The CDR3 here is CAISESNRSSTDTQYF. The CDR3 DNA reads TGTGCCATCAGTGAGTCGAACAGGTCTAGCACAGATACGCAGTATTTT.

V and J are TRBV10-2 and TRBJ2-3; perhaps TRBD2 as D (5 bases). The germline V and J ends were trimmed by 5 bases and 4 bases, with 13 bases remaining between them. The CDR3 contains 14 residues. Germline CDR1 WSHSY, CDR2 SAAADI. DNA for the CDR3: TGCGCCAGCAGTAGCGGACGGTGGTCAGATACGCAGTATTTT. Translation gives CASSSGRWSDTQYF.

This clone came up a few times. The chain is built from TRBV29-1 and TRBJ2-7, with D possibly matching TRBD1 (8 bases). CDR1 is SQVTM and CDR2 is ANQGSEA in the germline V gene. The CDR3 sequence is 13 residues long. V shed 2 bases and J shed 6 bases, with 14 bases lying between them. The CDR3 spells CSVERTGGAEQYF. The CDR3 nucleotides are TGCAGCGTTGAACGAACAGGGGGGGCCGAGCAGTACTTC.

This rearrangement joins TRBV2 to TRBJ1-2, with D possibly being TRBD1 (5 bases). The germline CDR1 and CDR2 sequences are SNHLY and FYNNEI. The CDR3 covers 14 residues. V was cut by 6 bases and J by 0 bases, with 11 bases left in between. DNA of the CDR3: TGTGCCAGCAGGGGACTGAATACTAACTATGGCTACACCTTC. Residues: CASRGLNTNYGYTF.

The rearrangement links TRBV28 to TRBJ1-2; D is perhaps TRBD1 (5 bases). Germline CDR1 MDHEN, CDR2 SYDVKM. This CDR3 has 13 amino acids. V shed 5 bases and J shed 4 bases, with 11 bases lying between them. The CDR3 bases are TGTGCCAGCAGTCCCGGACATTTCTATGGCTACACCTTC. Translation gives CASSPGHFYGYTF.

A few counts support this clone. The chain couples TRBV6-6 to TRBJ1-4, with a weak D call TRBD1 (5 bases). Looked up from germline, CDR1 is MNHNY and CDR2 is SVGAGI (reference sequence). The CDR3 spans 16 residues. Trimming stripped 4 bases from V and 2 bases from J, with 14 bases between. CDR3 loop: CASSSAERGTNEKLFF. The CDR3 nucleotides are TGTGCCAGCAGTTCCGCCGAACGGGGCACTAATGAAAAACTGTTTTTT.

This clone showed up just a few times. In nucleotides, the CDR3 is TGTGCCAGCATGATCGAGAACCCGGAGAAACTGTTTTTT. As protein: CASMIENPEKLFF. The V call is TRBV6-1, the J call TRBJ1-4; no reliable D call. Per germline, CDR1 MNHNS and CDR2 SASEGT. V lost 7 bases and J lost 11, with 17 bases in between. CDR3 size: 13 residues.

This clone showed up just a few times. The chain recombines TRBV30 with TRBJ1-3, with D unresolved. V shed 8 bases and J shed 2 bases, with 10 bases lying between them. This CDR3 spans 12 amino acids. Germline V lookup: CDR1 GTSNPN, CDR2 SVGIG (reference sequence). DNA for the CDR3: TGTGCCCACTCCGGACCTGGAAACACCATATATTTT. Its translation: CAHSGPGNTIYF.